Below, 18 T cell receptor beta chains from the same sample are listed, as sequenced in a study of stem cell transplantation in POMP-related autoinflammatory disease (dated by TCRdb to 2020 to 2023). The library was obtained by the immunoSEQ multiplex PCR assay. This is the immuneACCESS table as TCRdb keeps it, with only in-frame sequences that have V and J called. A part of the clones is gone; compared with another copy, unresolved V genes explain less than half, and the rest is unexplained. Across this sample there are about 2,000 clones, with 80% to 90% seen only once. The ten biggest clones cover around 20% of the sample. Read against the paper, the sample's time point label means: before hematopoietic stem cell transplant. The sequencing here drew on Tregs from PBMCs, taken before stem cell transplantation. All receptors derive from a human donor with POMP-related autoinflammation and immune dysregulation (PRAID).

The chain combines TRBV5-1 with TRBJ2-3; D is unresolved. V was shortened by 0 bases and J by 6 bases, with 11 bases between the two germline ends. The CDR3 length is 14 residues. Germline CDR1 and CDR2: SGHRS and YFSETQ. CDR3 in amino acids: CASSLDTWRDTQYF. CDR3 nucleotides: TGCGCCAGCAGCTTGGATACTTGGCGGGATACGCAGTATTTT. Using reference TRBV5-1 and TRBJ2-3 for the parts outside the CDR3, the full variable domain is KAGVTQTPRYLIKTRGQQVTLSCSPISGHRSVSWYQQTPGQGLQFLFEYFSETQRNKGNFPGRFSGRQFSNSRSEMNVSTLELGDSALYLCASSLDTWRDTQYFGPGTRLTVL.

The chain couples TRBV11-2 to TRBJ2-7, with 10 positions matching TRBD1. After removal of 4 bases from V and 3 bases from J, the junction contained 0 bases not matched to a gene. Germline loops: CDR1 SGHAT, CDR2 FQNNGV. The CDR3 runs 13 residues. CDR3 sequence: CASSWTGGYEQYF. The CDR3 DNA reads TGTGCCAGCAGCTGGACAGGGGGCTACGAGCAGTACTTC.

The V gene is TRBV2, the J gene TRBJ1-2; TRBD1 matches at 7 bases. The germline CDR1 and CDR2 sequences are SNHLY and FYNNEI. Trimming removed 8 bases from V and 3 bases from J; junction bases left unmatched: 3. This CDR3 contains 12 residues. Here the CDR3 reads CASSDRYYGYTF. In DNA, the CDR3 is TGTGCCAGCTCGGACAGGTACTATGGCTACACCTTC.

The chain uses TRBV5-4 and TRBJ2-7, with D unclear. Germline CDR1 is SGHNT and CDR2 is YYREEE (reference sequence). The V end lost 3 bases, the J end lost 0 bases, and 1 base lay between the germline ends. The CDR3 is 11 residues long. The CDR3 loop is CASSSSYEQYF. CDR3 bases: TGTGCCAGCAGCTCCTCCTACGAGCAGTACTTC.

This clone was detected only a few times. The chain employs TRBV7-3 and TRBJ1-1, with TRBD1 matching 7 bases. Unmatched junction bases numbered 3, after V lost 5 bases and J lost 3 bases. Germline CDR1 and CDR2: SGHTA and FQGTGA. The CDR3 loop spans 13 amino acids. For the CDR3, the DNA is TGTGCCAGCAGCCCCGACAGGGACACTGAAGCTTTCTTT. This sequence encodes CASSPDRDTEAFF. Using reference TRBV7-3 and TRBJ1-1 for the parts outside the CDR3, the full variable domain is GAGVSQTPSNKVTEKGKYVELRCDPISGHTALYWYRQSLGQGPEFLIYFQGTGAADDSGLPNDRFFAVRPEGSVSTLKIQRTERGDSAVYLCASSPDRDTEAFFGQGTRLTVV.

The rearrangement links TRBV2 to TRBJ2-7; D ambiguous. In germline, CDR1 is SNHLY, CDR2 FYNNEI. The V gene lost 3 bases and the J gene lost 0 bases, with 9 bases spanning the gap. This CDR3 region has 14 residues. The CDR3 DNA reads as TGTGCCAGCAGTGAGGTCGGAGTCTCCTACGAGCAGTACTTC. Residues: CASSEVGVSYEQYF.

The chain couples TRBV6-5 to TRBJ1-2, with D perhaps TRBD1 (5 bases). The V gene lost 8 bases and the J gene lost 4 bases, with 17 bases spanning the gap. The CDR3 totals 14 residues. Germline loops: CDR1 MNHEY, CDR2 SVGAGI. The CDR3 DNA sequence: TGTGCCAGCTCCTACCAGGGCAGCGGCTATGGCTACACCTTC. It yields the protein CASSYQGSGYGYTF.

This clone has more than one count but fewer than ten. The rearrangement uses TRBV11-2 and TRBJ1-2; D remains ambiguous. From germline, CDR1 is SGHAT and CDR2 FQNNGV. Trimming cost V 3 bases and J 0 bases, with 11 bases left between them. This CDR3 spans 15 amino acids. The chain's CDR3 is CASSFSGSANYGYTF. The CDR3 DNA sequence: TGTGCCAGCAGCTTTTCGGGATCTGCTAACTATGGCTACACCTTC.

Only a few counts were recorded for this clone. The V gene is TRBV6-5, the J gene TRBJ2-3, with D unclear. V was cut by 6 bases and J by 2 bases, with 3 bases left in between. The germline gives CDR1 MNHEY, CDR2 SVGAGI. The CDR3 is 11 residues long. This CDR3 is CASRLTDTQYF. The CDR3 coding sequence is TGTGCCAGCAGACTCACAGATACGCAGTATTTT.

V usage is TRBV11-2 and J usage is TRBJ1-3; D not resolved. V was trimmed by 2 bases and J by 0 bases, leaving 2 bases between them. In germline, CDR1 is SGHAT, CDR2 FQNNGV. CDR3 length: 13 amino acids. CDR3 DNA: TGTGCCAGCAGCTTACACTCTGGAAACACCATATATTTT. Translated: CASSLHSGNTIYF.

The count of this clone is one. The chain couples TRBV19 to TRBJ1-4, with D hard to call. CDR1 is LNHDA, CDR2 SQIVND, per germline (reference sequence). V lost 3 bases, J lost 7 bases, and 15 bases lay in between. This CDR3 has 15 amino acids. DNA for the CDR3: TGTGCCAGTAGTATGGGCAGGATAAGGAGTGAAAAACTGTTTTTT. Encoded protein: CASSMGRIRSEKLFF. The entire variable domain, with the rest obtained from reference TRBV19 and TRBJ1-4, is as follows: DGGITQSPKYLFRKEGQNVTLSCEQNLNHDAMYWYRQDPGQGLRLIYYSQIVNDFQKGDIAEGYSVSREKKESFPLTVTSAQKNPTAFYLCASSMGRIRSEKLFFGSGTQLSVL.

J is TRBJ2-1 and V is TRBV5-1; D may correspond to TRBD1 or TRBD2 (5 bases each). The germline CDR1 and CDR2 sequences are SGHRS and YFSETQ. CDR3 length: 13 amino acids. V was trimmed by 4 bases and J by 7 bases, leaving 12 bases between them. Written as DNA, the CDR3 is TGCGCCAGCAGCCGGGACCTCGGGAATGAGCAGTTCTTC. Its protein is CASSRDLGNEQFF.

The chain joins TRBV2 to TRBJ2-5; the match to TRBD2 covers 8 bases. V was pared by 6 bases and J by 5 bases, with 5 bases of the junction left unmatched. The V gene's germline CDR1 is SNHLY and CDR2 FYNNEI. This CDR3 is built from 13 residues. The chain's CDR3 is CASRGLARETQYF. As DNA, the CDR3 is TGTGCCAGCAGAGGACTAGCACGGGAGACCCAGTACTTC.

This rearrangement joins TRBV11-2 to TRBJ1-4; TRBD1 might be the D (5 bases). The V end lost 5 bases, the J end lost 5 bases, and 15 bases lay between the germline ends. This CDR3 spans 15 amino acids. Germline-derived CDR1 and CDR2 are SGHAT and FQNNGV. Written as DNA, the CDR3 is TGTGCCAGCAGCGCCAACAGGAGAAGAAATGAAAAACTGTTTTTT. It codes for CASSANRRRNEKLFF. Based on the CDR3 plus reference TRBV11-2 and TRBJ1-4, the full variable domain is EAGVAQSPRYKIIEKRQSVAFWCNPISGHATLYWYQQILGQGPKLLIQFQNNGVVDDSQLPKDRFSAERLKGVDSTLKIQPAKLEDSAVYLCASSANRRRNEKLFFGSGTQLSVL.

The chain employs TRBV28 and TRBJ1-5; weak D call: TRBD1 (5 bases). This CDR3 region has 15 residues. V was trimmed by 6 bases and J by 4 bases, leaving 16 bases between them. CDR1 is MDHEN, CDR2 SYDVKM, per germline. This chain's CDR3 is CASSLAGERNQPQHF. As DNA, the CDR3 is TGTGCCAGCAGCCTGGCGGGGGAGAGGAATCAGCCCCAGCATTTT.

V is TRBV27 and J is TRBJ2-7, with 9 nucleotides matching TRBD2. Germline V gene sequence: CDR1 MNHEY, CDR2 SMNVEV (reference sequence). After removal of 1 base from V and 4 bases from J, the junction contained 2 bases not matched to a gene. This CDR3 is 14 amino acids long. CDR3: CASSLYSGGYEQYF. The CDR3 DNA reads as TGTGCCAGCAGTTTATATAGCGGGGGATACGAGCAGTACTTC.

V usage is TRBV7-9 and J usage is TRBJ1-2, with TRBD1 identical over 10 bases. Germline loops: CDR1 SEHNR, CDR2 FQNEAQ (reference sequence). V shed 6 bases and J 2 bases; nucleotides not matched to a gene: 3. The CDR3 sequence is 14 residues long. The CDR3 spells CASRRQGANYGYTF. CDR3 in DNA: TGTGCCAGCAGAAGACAGGGGGCGAACTATGGCTACACCTTC.

The rearrangement joins TRBV5-1 to TRBJ2-1; D uncertain. Trimming shortened V by 4 bases and J by 8 bases, and 22 bases separated the two germline ends. Per germline, CDR1 SGHRS and CDR2 YFSETQ. The CDR3 spans 16 residues. In DNA form, the CDR3 reads TGCGCCAGCAGCCCGGTTACTATTTTTTCGATGGATGAGCAGTTCTTC. Protein product: CASSPVTIFSMDEQFF. Variable domain in full (rest from reference TRBV5-1 and TRBJ2-1): KAGVTQTPRYLIKTRGQQVTLSCSPISGHRSVSWYQQTPGQGLQFLFEYFSETQRNKGNFPGRFSGRQFSNSRSEMNVSTLELGDSALYLCASSPVTIFSMDEQFFGPGTRLTVL.